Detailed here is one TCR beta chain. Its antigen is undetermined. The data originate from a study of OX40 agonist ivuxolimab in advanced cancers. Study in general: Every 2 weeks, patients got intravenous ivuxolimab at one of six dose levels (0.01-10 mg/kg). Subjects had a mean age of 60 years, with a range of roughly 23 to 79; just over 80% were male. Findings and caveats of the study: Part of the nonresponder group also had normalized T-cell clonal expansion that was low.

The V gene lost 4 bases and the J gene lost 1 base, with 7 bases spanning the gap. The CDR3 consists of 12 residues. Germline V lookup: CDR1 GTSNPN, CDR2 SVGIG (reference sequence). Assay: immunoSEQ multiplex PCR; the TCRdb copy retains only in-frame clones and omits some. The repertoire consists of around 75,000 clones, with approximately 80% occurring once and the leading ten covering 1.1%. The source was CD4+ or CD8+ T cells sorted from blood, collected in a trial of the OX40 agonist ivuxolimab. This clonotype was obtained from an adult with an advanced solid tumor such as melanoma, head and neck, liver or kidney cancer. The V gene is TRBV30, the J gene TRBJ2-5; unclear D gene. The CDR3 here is CAWKGFQETQYF. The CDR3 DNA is TGTGCCTGGAAGGGCTTCCAAGAGACCCAGTACTTC.